This entry features one T cell receptor beta chain sequence. Its antigen is still unknown. cDNA libraries of TCR beta carried unique molecular identifiers. MiXCR was run by TCRdb on the PCR reads, yielding one entry per CDR3 protein. Counted here are some 890,000 distinct CDR3 sequences, roughly 50% occurring once; the ten biggest clones make up approximately 4.2%. The data stem from a study of post-analysis software for immune sequencing data. Looking at the study overall: Both relapsing-remitting and secondary progressive multiple sclerosis featured among the disease courses, as did progressive-relapsing multiple sclerosis. Notes on the study in general: There were four or five TRBV segments more frequent in patients than controls, and TRBV5-6, TRBV5-1 and TRBV20-1 were among them.

Trimming shortened V by 0 bases and J by 3 bases, and 12 bases separated the two germline ends. Germline values: CDR1 MGHRA, CDR2 YSYEKL. CDR3 length: 16 amino acids. The chain links TRBV4-1 to TRBJ1-5; the D gene is possibly TRBD1 (5 bases). This sequence was found in a girl aged 10-17 years with multiple sclerosis. Sequenced sample: blood. The CDR3 sequence is CASSQDRAWNNQPQHF. The CDR3 bases are TGCGCCAGCAGCCAAGACAGGGCTTGGAACAATCAGCCCCAGCATTTT.